This T cell receptor (beta chain) stems from a study of T cells after yellow fever vaccination. V lost 0 bases, J lost 6 bases, and 4 bases stayed unmatched. This CDR3 spans 15 amino acids. Production of TCR cDNA was by 5'RACE template switching, which also added a universal primer site and UMIs. MiXCR, run by TCRdb on the 5' RACE reads, gives a single entry per CDR3 protein. The sample consists of just under 600,000 distinct CDR3 sequences, about 13% of them appearing once. This material consisted of PBMCs, taken on the day of the yellow fever booster vaccination. This sequence was found in a man aged 25 to 45 who received the YFV17D yellow fever vaccine. This rearrangement joins TRBV12-3 or TRBV12-4 to TRBJ2-3; TRBD2 agrees at 9 bases. DNA of the CDR3: TGTGCCAGCAGTTTAGCTCTAGCGGGAACTGATACGCAGTATTTT. It yields the protein CASSLALAGTDTQYF.